This T cell receptor beta chain appears in the sequencing data of a study of T cells in Graves' hyperthyroidism and ophthalmopathy. Amplified TCR beta CDR3 regions came from RNA transcripts. The HTBI primer set served for first-round RT-PCR of the TCR CDR3. From the multiplex PCR reads, TCRdb called clonotypes with MiXCR, one entry per CDR3 protein. The data show 450,000 to 650,000 distinct CDR3 sequences, about a sixth seen once. CDR3 size: 14 residues. CDR1 SQVTM and CDR2 ANQGSEA come from the germline V gene. With 7 bases clipped from V and 6 bases from J, the junction kept 11 bases outside the gene matches. This clonotype has just a few counts.

The rearrangement joins TRBV29-1 to TRBJ1-2, with 10 bases aligning to TRBD1. Sequencing input: blood. The clonotype was recovered from a woman under 30 with Graves' ophthalmopathy. CDR3 coding DNA: TGCAGCGCACCGGGGACAGGGGTTTTTGATGGCTACACCTTC. Its translation: CSAPGTGVFDGYTF.